This is a list of T cell receptor beta chains from one sample in a study of CD4 T cells in relation to SARS-CoV-2 and coronaviruses. TCRdb keeps only in-frame clones here, not all; method: immunoSEQ multiplex PCR. The sample contains 65,000 or so clones, about 89% of which appear only once. The sample was memory CD4+ T cells from PBMCs. The receptor set was obtained from a human donor in good health. Each CDR3 is given with its conserved first and last residue. Fields, in order: D gene, V gene, J gene, CDR3 length, clone size, CDR3 DNA, CDR3 protein. A D gene is named only where the DNA matches it firmly. Clone size is shown for a subset of rows, as once, few, many or a class of expanded clone.

>NA|TRBV19|TRBJ2-6|16|NA
TGTGCCAGTAGTCTATGGACAAATTCTGGGGCCAACGTCCTGACTTTC
CASSLWTNSGANVLTF
>TRBD1|TRBV5-1|TRBJ2-3|14|NA
TGCGCCAGCAGCTTAAGTACAGGGGGAGATACGCAGTATTTT
CASSLSTGGDTQYF
>NA|TRBV11-3|TRBJ2-2|15|NA
TGTGCCAGCAGCGTAACCCAGGGGTTAAACGGGGAGCTGTTTTTT
CASSVTQGLNGELFF
>NA|TRBV9|TRBJ1-3|15|NA
TGTGCCAGCAGCGCGGAGCATAACTCTGGAAACACCATATATTTT
CASSAEHNSGNTIYF
>NA|TRBV5-1|TRBJ2-1|14|NA
TGCGCCAGCAGCTTGGTCGGGATGTCCAATGAGCAGTTCTTC
CASSLVGMSNEQFF
>TRBD1|TRBV10-3|TRBJ2-7|16|NA
TGTGCCATCAGTGAGTCGGGACAGGGGAGTCACTACGAGCAGTACTTC
CAISESGQGSHYEQYF
>NA|TRBV10-3|TRBJ2-1|13|NA
TGTGCCATCAACCTAGACAGAGACAATGAGCAGTTCTTC
CAINLDRDNEQFF
>NA|TRBV7-2|TRBJ1-2|15|NA
TGTGCCAGCAGCTTAATGCCACGGCAGGGCTATGGCTACACCTTC
CASSLMPRQGYGYTF
>NA|TRBV5-4|TRBJ2-5|14|NA
TGTGCCAGCAGCTTGGAGGCAGTCGGAGAGACCCAGTACTTC
CASSLEAVGETQYF
>NA|TRBV6-5|TRBJ1-2|12|NA
TGTGCCAGCAGGCAGAGAGGAAGGGGCTACACCTTC
CASRQRGRGYTF
>NA|TRBV9|TRBJ2-1|14|NA
TGTGCCAGCAGCGGGGGGTGGGGAGTGGGTGAGCAGTTCTTC
CASSGGWGVGEQFF
>TRBD1|TRBV19|TRBJ2-7|16|NA
TGTGCCAGTAGTATCGGTTCGTACAGGGGCTCCTACGAGCAGTACTTC
CASSIGSYRGSYEQYF
>NA|TRBV21-1|TRBJ2-1|15|NA
TGTGCCAGCAGCCTCCCAGTCGCGGGTGACAATGAGCAGTTCTTC
CASSLPVAGDNEQFF
>NA|TRBV7-3|TRBJ2-2|14|NA
TGTGCCAGCACCGAGCTCCGCGGGACCGGGGAGCTGTTTTTT
CASTELRGTGELFF
>NA|TRBV28|TRBJ1-6|12|NA
TGTGCCAGCACGACAGTCAATTCACCCCTCCACTTT
CASTTVNSPLHF
>TRBD2|TRBV2|TRBJ2-7|13|few
TGTGCCAGCAAGCGGCGGGGGGCCTACGAGCAGTACTTC
CASKRRGAYEQYF
>NA|TRBV29-1|TRBJ1-2|14|NA
TGCAGCGTTTTAGGCGCAGGGATAAACTATGGCTACACCTTC
CSVLGAGINYGYTF
>TRBD1|TRBV6-2/TRBV6-3|TRBJ2-3|15|NA
TGTGCCAGCAGCCCGGGACAGGGATTGTCCGATACGCAGTATTTT
CASSPGQGLSDTQYF
>NA|TRBV5-1|TRBJ1-2|14|NA
TGCGCCAGCAGCTCGGAAGAATTAAGCTATGGCTACACCTTC
CASSSEELSYGYTF
>NA|TRBV30|TRBJ1-4|10|NA
TGTGCCTGGGGACGCCGGGAACTGTTTTTT
CAWGRRELFF
>NA|TRBV3-1/TRBV3-2|TRBJ2-5|16|NA
TGTGCCAGCAGCCAGAGTCGATACCTCGGTGGGGAGACCCAGTACTTC
CASSQSRYLGGETQYF
>TRBD2|TRBV2|TRBJ2-3|14|NA
TGTGCCAGCAGTCTCGGTGGGGGGGCAGATACGCAGTATTTT
CASSLGGGADTQYF
>NA|TRBV7-2|TRBJ2-7|13|NA
TGTGCCAGCAGCTTAGCGGGGTCCTACGAGCAGTACTTC
CASSLAGSYEQYF
>NA|TRBV30|TRBJ1-6|17|NA
TGTGCCTGGAGTGTAACCGTAGGGGGAAAACCCCATTCACCCCTCCACTTT
CAWSVTVGGKPHSPLHF
>NA|TRBV5-1|TRBJ1-2|13|NA
TGCGCCAGCACCGACGGTCCTAACTATGGCTACACCTTC
CASTDGPNYGYTF
>NA|TRBV5-1|TRBJ1-4|16|NA
TGCGCCAGCAGCTTGCCCTCAGGGGCAACTAATGAAAAACTGTTTTTT
CASSLPSGATNEKLFF
>NA|TRBV6-5|TRBJ2-3|11|NA
TGTGCCAGCAGTTATAGGGATACGCAGTATTTT
CASSYRDTQYF
>NA|TRBV7-6|TRBJ1-2|15|once
TGTGCCAGCAGCCCCTACGGAGGGCAGCTAGGGGGCTACACCTTC
CASSPYGGQLGGYTF
>TRBD1|TRBV6-5|TRBJ2-7|15|NA
TGTGCCAGCAGTTACGGGGATACAGGGGAGCACGAGCAGTACTTC
CASSYGDTGEHEQYF
>NA|TRBV9|TRBJ2-2|14|NA
TGTGCCAGCAGCACCTACAGGGCACCCGGGGAGCTGTTTTTT
CASSTYRAPGELFF
>NA|TRBV7-2|TRBJ2-4|14|NA
TGTGCCAGCAGCTTACTAGCGAATGGGAACATTCAGTACTTC
CASSLLANGNIQYF
>NA|TRBV21-1|TRBJ1-4|19|NA
TGTGCCAGCAGCGTCACCACTCCAGGAATGAGGGACACTAATGAAAAACTGTTTTTT
CASSVTTPGMRDTNEKLFF
>NA|TRBV9|TRBJ2-3|14|NA
TGTGCCAGCAGCGTAGAGCGGGGCACAGATACGCAGTATTTT
CASSVERGTDTQYF
>NA|TRBV5-4|TRBJ2-1|14|NA
TGTGCCAGCAGCTTTGGGCACTCCTACAATGAGCAGTTCTTC
CASSFGHSYNEQFF
>TRBD1|TRBV5-1|TRBJ1-1|15|NA
TGCGCCAGCAGCTCCGACCGGACAGGGTACACTGAAGCTTTCTTT
CASSSDRTGYTEAFF
>NA|TRBV2|TRBJ2-1|14|NA
TGTGCCAGCAGTGAAACCCGATCTGGGAATGAGCAGTTCTTC
CASSETRSGNEQFF
>TRBD1|TRBV2|TRBJ1-1|14|NA
TGTGCCAGCAGAGCAGGGGGTTGGGACACTGAAGCTTTCTTT
CASRAGGWDTEAFF
>NA|TRBV6-5|TRBJ2-7|12|medium-sized
TGTGCCAGCACGAGACGGGGCGACGAGCAGTACTTC
CASTRRGDEQYF
>NA|TRBV29-1|TRBJ1-1|11|NA
TGCAGCGTCTGGGGAACCACTGAAGCTTTCTTT
CSVWGTTEAFF
>TRBD1|TRBV18|TRBJ2-1|14|NA
TGTGCCAGCTCACCGGACAGGGGGCTCCATGAGCAGTTCTTC
CASSPDRGLHEQFF
>NA|TRBV3-1/TRBV3-2|TRBJ2-2|16|few
TGTGCCAGCGCCCTAGGGGTAGCGGCGAACACCGGGGAGCTGTTTTTT
CASALGVAANTGELFF
>NA|TRBV27|TRBJ1-1|14|NA
TGTGCCAGCAGTTTCCGGGTCATGAACACTGAAGCTTTCTTT
CASSFRVMNTEAFF